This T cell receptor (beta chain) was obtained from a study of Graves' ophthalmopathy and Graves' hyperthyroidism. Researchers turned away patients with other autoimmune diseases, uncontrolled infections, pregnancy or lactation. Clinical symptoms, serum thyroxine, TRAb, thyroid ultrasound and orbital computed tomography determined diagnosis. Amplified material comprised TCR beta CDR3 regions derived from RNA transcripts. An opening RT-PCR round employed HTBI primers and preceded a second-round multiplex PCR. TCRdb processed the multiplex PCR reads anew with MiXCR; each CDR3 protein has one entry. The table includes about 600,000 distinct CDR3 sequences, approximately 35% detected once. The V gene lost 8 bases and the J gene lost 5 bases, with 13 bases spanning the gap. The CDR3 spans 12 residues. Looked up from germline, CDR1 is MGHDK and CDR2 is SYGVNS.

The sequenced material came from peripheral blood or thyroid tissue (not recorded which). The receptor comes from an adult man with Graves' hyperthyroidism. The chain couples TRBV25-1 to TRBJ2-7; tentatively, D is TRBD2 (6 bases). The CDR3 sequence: CASVGGSHEQYF. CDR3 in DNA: TGTGCCAGCGTTGGAGGGTCCCACGAGCAGTACTTC.